The clone carrying this TCR beta chain was seen just once. The junction had 5 bases not matched to a gene; V was cut back by 3 bases and J by 7 bases. Germline V gene lookup returns CDR1 KGHSH and CDR2 LQKENI. The CDR3 is made up of 14 amino acids. This sample stems from a study of blood T cell repertoires in COVID-19. Study-level information: Samples of COVID-19 (acute and convalescent) were obtained from the United States, Italy and Spain. PBMCs, B-cell-depleted T cells, or T cells were the source of the cDNA or gDNA that made up the material.

Original handling: Estimates of nucleated cell counts were drawn from the amplification of reference gene primers. The assay was immunoSEQ multiplex PCR, and TCRdb's table has in-frame clones only and misses some. V, J and clone size derive from that table, while D and trimming were established from the DNA sequence. Of 150,000 or so clones in the sample, approximately 91% were seen once. The sample consisted of peripheral blood. This receptor was identified in a man aged 18 to 29 with acute or convalescent COVID-19. The genes are TRBV18 and TRBJ1-4, with 7 bases lining up with TRBD1. The CDR3 sequence is CASSPRGQVEKLFF. The CDR3 DNA sequence: TGTGCCAGCTCACCTAGGGGGCAGGTTGAAAAACTGTTTTTT.